The T cell receptor (beta chain) described here comes from a study of tumor-infiltrating lymphocytes in primary liver carcinoma. Study context: Men as well as women, aged 30 to 69 years, made up the patients.

A primer in the constant region served to generate TCR beta cDNA from roughly 450 ng of total RNA. For TCR beta, libraries were produced by three nested multiplex PCR rounds using slightly modified ARM-PCR. The first two PCR rounds used TRBV1-TRBV30 primers with a Cbeta primer, approximately 9 cycles each. TCRdb itself ran the multiplex PCR reads through MiXCR, one entry per CDR3 protein. The table lists over 100,000 distinct CDR3 sequences, around 65% of them singletons. V dropped 11 bases and J dropped 10; count of bases not matched to a gene: 18. Germline CDR1 and CDR2: SGHNT and YENEEA. This CDR3 region has 16 residues. Without any cell sorting, about 20-32 mg of bulk tissue yielded co-extracted RNA and DNA. Patients underwent resection of primary liver carcinoma.

The origin of this receptor is a woman aged 55-75 years with primary liver carcinoma and hepatitis B virus infection. The chain joins TRBV11-3 to TRBJ2-1; TRBD2 matches 12 bases. The sample comprised tumor-adjacent normal liver tissue. For the CDR3, the DNA is TGTGCCCGGAGCACCCGACTAGCGGGAGAGGTGAACGAGCAGTTCTTC. Amino acids: CARSTRLAGEVNEQFF.